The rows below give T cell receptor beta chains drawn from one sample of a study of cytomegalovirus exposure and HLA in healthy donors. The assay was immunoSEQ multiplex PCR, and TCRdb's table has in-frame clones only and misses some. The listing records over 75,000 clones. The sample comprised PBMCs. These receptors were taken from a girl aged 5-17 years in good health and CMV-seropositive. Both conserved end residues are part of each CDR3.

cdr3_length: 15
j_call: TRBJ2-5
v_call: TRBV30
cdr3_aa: CAWGGPGQGQETQYF

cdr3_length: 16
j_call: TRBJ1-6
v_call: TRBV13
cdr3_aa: CASSLGGAFLNSPLHF

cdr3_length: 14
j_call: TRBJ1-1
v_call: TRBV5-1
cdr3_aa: CASSGGGGNTEAFF

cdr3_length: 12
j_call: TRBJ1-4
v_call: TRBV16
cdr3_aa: CASSQAPEKLFF

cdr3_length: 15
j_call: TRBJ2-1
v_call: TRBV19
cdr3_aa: CASKTTSGGVNEQFF

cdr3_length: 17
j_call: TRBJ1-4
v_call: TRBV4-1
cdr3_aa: CASSQEWETGGVGKLFF

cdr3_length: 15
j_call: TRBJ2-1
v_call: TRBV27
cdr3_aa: CASRMERGSDNEQFF

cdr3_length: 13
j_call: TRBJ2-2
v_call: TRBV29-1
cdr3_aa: CSVQEVGTGELFF

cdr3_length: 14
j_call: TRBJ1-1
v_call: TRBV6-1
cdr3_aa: CASSEMAGSTEAFF

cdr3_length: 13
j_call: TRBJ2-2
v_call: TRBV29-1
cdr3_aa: CSGRTGQAGELFF

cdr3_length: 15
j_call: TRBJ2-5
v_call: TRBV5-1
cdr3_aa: CASSLVLAGEETQYF

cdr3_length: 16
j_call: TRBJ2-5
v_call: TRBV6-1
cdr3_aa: CASSEGGRGYAETQYF

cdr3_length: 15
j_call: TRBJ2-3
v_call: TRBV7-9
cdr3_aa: CASSPRDSPTDTQYF

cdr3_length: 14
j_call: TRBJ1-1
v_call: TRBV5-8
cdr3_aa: CASDGGRGATEAFF

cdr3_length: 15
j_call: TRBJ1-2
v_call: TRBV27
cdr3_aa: CASSTGQGVSYGYTF

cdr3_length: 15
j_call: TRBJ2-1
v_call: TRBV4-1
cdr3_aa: CASSQDSAGGREQFF

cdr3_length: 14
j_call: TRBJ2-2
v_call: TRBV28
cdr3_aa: CASTQEDRTGELFF

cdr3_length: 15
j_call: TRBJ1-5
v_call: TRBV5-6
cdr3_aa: CASSLGQGAGQPQHF

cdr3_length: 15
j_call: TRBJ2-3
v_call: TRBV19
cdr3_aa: CASSMAGGNTDTQYF

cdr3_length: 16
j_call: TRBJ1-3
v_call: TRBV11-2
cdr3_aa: CASSLDWEGSGNTIYF

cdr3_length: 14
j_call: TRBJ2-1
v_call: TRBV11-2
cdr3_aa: CASSKGLAANEQFF

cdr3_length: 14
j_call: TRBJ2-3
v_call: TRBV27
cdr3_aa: CASSGGTSGDTQYF